This T cell receptor (beta chain) comes out of a study of T cell responses to AZD1222 COVID-19 vaccine. Study results and limitations: Of the AZD1222 recipients, only 5 or 6 were seropositive at baseline. Clonal diversity was possibly underestimated; the donors were predominantly white British and more often female. No day 14 peak samples; only post-peak repertoires were characterized.

Second doses were pooled across both intervals (about 4 or about 12 weeks). The germline gives CDR1 MRHNA, CDR2 SNTAGT. This CDR3 comprises 15 residues. Trimming removed 5 bases from V and 2 bases from J, with 10 bases in between. This clone was seen once. Its antigen is as yet unknown. Profiled with immunoSEQ multiplex PCR; TCRdb holds only in-frame clones, not every one. The sample has about 140,000 clones, 85% to 95% seen once; the top ten hold 3% to 4.5%. The input for sequencing was peripheral blood, taken 28 days after the second AZD1222 dose. The gene calls are TRBV6-4 and TRBJ2-6; maybe TRBD1 (5 bases). The sequence derives from an adult who received the AZD1222 COVID-19 vaccine. The CDR3 DNA sequence: TGTGCCAGCAGTCCAGGGTTCCCTGGGGCCAACGTCCTGACTTTC. Encoded protein: CASSPGFPGANVLTF.